Listed below are T cell receptor beta chains from one sample, sequenced in a study of blood T cell repertoires in COVID-19. The repertoire was sequenced with immunoSEQ multiplex PCR; TCRdb's copy has only in-frame clones and lacks some. The sample lists under 400,000 clones, 90% occurring once. The sample consisted of peripheral blood. All receptors come from a woman younger than 45 with COVID-19, enrolled during active disease. Both conserved end residues are part of each CDR3. D genes are given only for firm matches. Some rows have no size entry. The others give once, few or many, or a class for an expanded clone.

TRBJ2-7 | - | TRBV5-6 | - | 15 | CASSFIDSAEDEQYF | TGTGCCAGCAGCTTTATCGACAGCGCTGAGGACGAGCAGTACTTC
TRBJ2-1 | - | TRBV6-5 | - | 15 | CASSTVGYLYSEQFF | TGTGCCAGCAGCACTGTAGGATACCTGTACAGTGAGCAGTTCTTC
TRBJ2-1 | - | TRBV7-2 | TRBD2 | 17 | CASSPDYSGSSYNEQFF | TGTGCCAGCAGCCCCGATTATAGCGGGAGCTCCTACAATGAGCAGTTCTTC
TRBJ1-1 | once | TRBV28 | TRBD1 | 15 | CASSVTGGGVTEAFF | TGTGCCAGCAGTGTAACAGGGGGCGGCGTCACTGAAGCTTTCTTT
TRBJ2-3 | - | TRBV5-8 | TRBD2 | 18 | CASSSGLAGASSTDTQYF | TGTGCCAGCAGCTCGGGACTAGCGGGAGCCTCAAGCACAGATACGCAGTATTTT
TRBJ2-3 | once | TRBV6-5 | - | 15 | CASTEGTASTDTQYF | TGTGCCAGCACCGAGGGCACCGCTAGCACAGATACGCAGTATTTT
TRBJ2-7 | few | TRBV4-2 | - | 15 | CASSQEATNSYEQYF | TGTGCCAGCAGCCAAGAGGCTACTAACTCCTACGAGCAGTACTTC
TRBJ2-1 | - | TRBV24-1 | - | 14 | CATSGQKSYNEQFF | TGTGCCACCAGTGGCCAGAAGTCCTACAATGAGCAGTTCTTC
TRBJ1-2 | - | TRBV10-3 | - | 12 | CAISESNNGYTF | TGTGCCATCAGTGAGTCGAACAATGGCTACACCTTC
TRBJ1-6 | - | TRBV30 | - | 15 | CAWRGKGGINSPLHF | TGTGCCTGGAGGGGCAAGGGGGGGATCAATTCACCCCTCCACTTT
TRBJ2-2 | - | TRBV5-1 | - | 14 | CASSLAGDTGELFF | TGCGCCAGCAGCTTGGCAGGTGACACCGGGGAGCTGTTTTTT
TRBJ2-7 | - | TRBV5-4 | TRBD1 | 14 | CASSSGQASYEQYF | TGTGCCAGCAGCTCGGGACAGGCCTCCTACGAGCAGTACTTC
TRBJ1-2 | - | TRBV5-6 | - | 13 | CASFMTGNYGYTF | TGTGCCAGTTTCATGACGGGTAACTATGGCTACACCTTC
TRBJ1-2 | once | TRBV9 | TRBD1 | 13 | CASSVGRGYGYTF | TGTGCCAGCAGCGTAGGCAGGGGGTATGGCTACACCTTC
TRBJ2-2 | - | TRBV28 | TRBD1 | 14 | CASSQGAITGELFF | TGTGCCAGCAGTCAGGGGGCGATAACCGGGGAGCTGTTTTTT
TRBJ1-1 | - | TRBV18 | TRBD1 | 15 | CASSPTTGGSAEAFF | TGTGCCAGCTCACCTACGACAGGGGGCAGTGCTGAAGCTTTCTTT
TRBJ1-3 | - | TRBV30 | - | 13 | CAWAGVSGNTIYF | TGTGCCTGGGCAGGGGTCTCTGGAAACACCATATATTTT
TRBJ2-3 | - | TRBV6-1 | - | 15 | CASSEYITSTDTQYF | TGTGCCAGCAGTGAATATATAACTAGCACAGATACGCAGTATTTT
TRBJ1-2 | - | TRBV3-1/TRBV3-2 | TRBD1 | 17 | CASSFLDRGGIDYGYTF | TGTGCCAGCAGCTTTCTCGACAGGGGGGGGATCGACTATGGCTACACCTTC
TRBJ2-7 | - | TRBV5-1 | - | 16 | CASSLVERPRSYEQYF | TGCGCCAGCAGCTTGGTGGAGCGGCCACGCTCCTACGAGCAGTACTTC
TRBJ1-4 | few | TRBV6-1 | - | 16 | CASSEPRGGGNEKLFF | TGTGCCAGCAGTGAACCCCGGGGAGGGGGGAATGAAAAACTGTTTTTT
TRBJ1-1 | - | TRBV5-4 | TRBD1 | 15 | CASSPRGFMNTEAFF | TGTGCCAGCAGCCCCAGGGGGTTCATGAACACTGAAGCTTTCTTT
TRBJ1-2 | - | TRBV25-1 | - | 12 | CASSSTGNSYTF | TGTGCCAGCAGTTCTACAGGGAATAGCTACACCTTC
TRBJ2-2 | - | TRBV2 | TRBD1 | 13 | CASGTGGTGELFF | TGTGCCAGCGGGACAGGGGGAACCGGGGAGCTGTTTTTT
TRBJ1-1 | - | TRBV7-8 | - | 15 | CASSSKTGLSTEAFF | TGTGCCAGCAGCTCTAAGACAGGCCTTAGCACTGAAGCTTTCTTT
TRBJ2-1 | - | TRBV12-3/TRBV12-4 | - | 13 | CASSLDSNNEQFF | TGTGCCAGCAGTTTAGACAGTAACAATGAGCAGTTCTTC
TRBJ1-1 | - | TRBV7-9 | - | 14 | CASSLVREYTEAFF | TGTGCCAGCAGCTTAGTCAGGGAATACACTGAAGCTTTCTTT
TRBJ2-7 | - | TRBV12-3/TRBV12-4 | TRBD2 | 12 | CASNGGSYEQYF | TGTGCCAGCAACGGCGGGAGCTACGAGCAGTACTTC
TRBJ2-2 | - | TRBV30 | TRBD2 | 16 | CAWGRASGFNTGELFF | TGTGCCTGGGGGAGGGCTAGCGGGTTCAACACCGGGGAGCTGTTTTTT
TRBJ1-5 | - | TRBV4-1 | - | 16 | CASSQEGGHGNQPQHF | TGCGCCAGCAGCCAAGAAGGGGGACATGGGAATCAGCCCCAGCATTTT
TRBJ1-1 | - | TRBV19 | - | 13 | CASSIRVNTEAFF | TGTGCCAGTAGTATACGAGTTAACACTGAAGCTTTCTTT
TRBJ1-1 | once | TRBV10-2 | TRBD1 | 13 | CASSAVQGPEAFF | TGCGCCAGCAGTGCCGTACAGGGGCCTGAAGCTTTCTTT
TRBJ2-7 | - | TRBV9 | TRBD2 | 15 | CASSAFAGDSYEQYF | TGTGCCAGCAGCGCCTTCGCGGGAGACTCGTACGAGCAGTACTTC
TRBJ1-4 | - | TRBV2 | - | 14 | CASSDLNGGEKLFF | TGTGCCAGCAGTGACCTAAACGGGGGTGAAAAACTGTTTTTT
TRBJ2-5 | - | TRBV10-3 | - | 15 | CAISEQVGARETQYF | TGTGCCATCAGTGAACAGGTGGGGGCTCGAGAGACCCAGTACTTC
TRBJ1-2 | once | TRBV5-1 | - | 14 | CASSLDGRSYGYTF | TGCGCCAGCAGCTTGGACGGTAGGAGTTATGGCTACACCTTC
TRBJ1-2 | - | TRBV27 | - | 16 | CASSPSLVVGDGGYTF | TGTGCCAGCAGTCCCTCCCTCGTGGTAGGGGATGGTGGCTACACCTTC
TRBJ2-7 | - | TRBV19 | - | 14 | CASSIGLGAYEQYF | TGTGCCAGTAGTATAGGACTAGGGGCCTACGAGCAGTACTTC
TRBJ1-5 | once | TRBV18 | - | 15 | CASSPGHRSNQPQHF | TGTGCCAGCTCACCGGGACATCGTTCCAATCAGCCCCAGCATTTT
TRBJ2-5 | many | TRBV9 | TRBD1 | 14 | CASSGGQGGETQYF | TGTGCCAGCAGCGGAGGACAGGGGGGCGAGACCCAGTACTTC
TRBJ1-1 | - | TRBV5-1 | TRBD1 | 16 | CASSLEGTVSNTEAFF | TGCGCCAGCAGCTTGGAAGGGACAGTTTCGAACACTGAAGCTTTCTTT
TRBJ1-1 | - | TRBV3-1/TRBV3-2 | - | 14 | CASSQGFRGTEAFF | TGTGCCAGCAGCCAAGGATTTCGGGGCACTGAAGCTTTCTTT
TRBJ2-1 | - | TRBV29-1 | TRBD2 | 14 | CSVVISGSINEQFF | TGCAGCGTTGTCATTAGCGGGAGTATTAATGAGCAGTTCTTC
TRBJ2-3 | - | TRBV10-1 | - | 15 | CASSEAASRTDTQYF | TGCGCCAGCAGTGAGGCGGCTAGCAGGACAGATACGCAGTATTTT
TRBJ2-5 | - | TRBV7-3 | TRBD1 | 15 | CASSLEGQPSETQYF | TGTGCCAGCAGCTTAGAGGGACAGCCAAGCGAGACCCAGTACTTC
TRBJ1-5 | - | TRBV28 | - | 12 | CASSDGGRPQHF | TGTGCCAGCAGTGACGGAGGTCGGCCCCAGCATTTT
TRBJ1-5 | - | TRBV5-6 | TRBD1 | 15 | CASSLQGAPLPPQHF | TGTGCCAGCAGCTTACAGGGGGCGCCCCTGCCGCCCCAGCATTTT
TRBJ2-7 | - | TRBV28 | TRBD1 | 16 | CASSLSWDRPSYEQYF | TGTGCCAGCAGTTTGAGTTGGGACAGACCCTCCTACGAGCAGTACTTC
TRBJ2-2 | - | TRBV9 | - | 15 | CASSVLAANTGELFF | TGTGCCAGCAGCGTCCTAGCTGCGAACACCGGGGAGCTGTTTTTT
TRBJ2-2 | - | TRBV5-1 | TRBD1 | 16 | CASSLRDSTNTGELFF | TGCGCCAGCAGCTTGAGGGACAGTACGAACACCGGGGAGCTGTTTTTT
TRBJ2-1 | - | TRBV7-8 | TRBD2 | 15 | CASSVGLAAYNEQFF | TGTGCCAGCAGCGTTGGACTAGCGGCCTACAATGAGCAGTTCTTC
TRBJ2-3 | once | TRBV2 | - | 14 | CASSEALTTDTQYF | TGTGCCAGCAGTGAAGCGCTGACTACAGATACGCAGTATTTT
TRBJ1-2 | - | TRBV29-1 | TRBD1 | 15 | CSVEDGTGGSYGYTF | TGCAGCGTTGAAGATGGGACAGGGGGCTCTTATGGCTACACCTTC
TRBJ2-6 | - | TRBV2 | TRBD2 | 16 | CASSASGERRANVLTF | TGTGCCAGCAGTGCTAGCGGGGAGCGACGGGCCAACGTCCTGACTTTC
TRBJ2-3 | - | TRBV10-3 | - | 13 | CAISESGTPPQYF | TGTGCCATCAGTGAGTCGGGCACCCCTCCCCAGTATTTT
TRBJ2-3 | - | TRBV5-4 | - | 13 | CASSLPQTDTQYF | TGTGCCAGCAGCTTACCTCAGACAGATACGCAGTATTTT
TRBJ1-1 | - | TRBV7-9 | TRBD1 | 14 | CASRTDRANTEAFF | TGTGCCAGCAGAACAGACAGGGCGAACACTGAAGCTTTCTTT
TRBJ2-1 | - | TRBV7-3 | TRBD2 | 15 | CASSFGGRGYNEQFF | TGTGCCAGCAGCTTTGGCGGGAGGGGTTACAATGAGCAGTTCTTC
TRBJ2-1 | - | TRBV7-4 | - | 14 | CASSFSGSYNEQFF | TGTGCCAGCAGCTTTAGCGGCTCCTACAATGAGCAGTTCTTC